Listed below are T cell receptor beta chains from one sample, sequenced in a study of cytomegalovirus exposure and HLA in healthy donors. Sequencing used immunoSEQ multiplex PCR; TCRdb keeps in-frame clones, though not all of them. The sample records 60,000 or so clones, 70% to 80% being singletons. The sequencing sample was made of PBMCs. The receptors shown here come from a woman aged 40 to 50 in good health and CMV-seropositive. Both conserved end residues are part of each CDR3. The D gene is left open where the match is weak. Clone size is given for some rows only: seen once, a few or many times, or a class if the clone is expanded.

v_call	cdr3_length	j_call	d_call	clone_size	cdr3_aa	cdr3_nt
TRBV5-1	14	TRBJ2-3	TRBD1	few	CASHSGTGEDTQYF	TGCGCCAGCCATTCCGGGACAGGGGAGGATACGCAGTATTTT
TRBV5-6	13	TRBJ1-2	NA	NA	CASSLDSNYGYTF	TGTGCCAGCAGCTTGGACAGCAACTATGGCTACACCTTC
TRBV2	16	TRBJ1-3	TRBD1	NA	CASSPRGQVSGNTIYF	TGTGCCAGCAGTCCTAGGGGACAGGTCTCTGGAAACACCATATATTTT
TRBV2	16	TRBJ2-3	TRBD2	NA	CASSHNSGSLTDTQYF	TGTGCCAGCAGTCACAATAGCGGGAGCCTCACAGATACGCAGTATTTT
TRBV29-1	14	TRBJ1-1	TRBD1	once	CSVELTGGNTEAFF	TGCAGCGTTGAATTGACAGGGGGGAACACTGAAGCTTTCTTT
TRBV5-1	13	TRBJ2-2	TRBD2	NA	CASSLRGAGELFF	TGCGCCAGCAGCTTGCGGGGGGCCGGGGAGCTGTTTTTT
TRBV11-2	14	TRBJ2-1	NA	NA	CASSLGTLISEQFF	TGTGCCAGCAGCCTAGGGACTCTAATTTCGGAGCAGTTCTTC
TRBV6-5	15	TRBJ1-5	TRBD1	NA	CASMLRQGSNQPQHF	TGTGCCAGCATGCTCCGACAGGGTAGCAATCAGCCCCAGCATTTT
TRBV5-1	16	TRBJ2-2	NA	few	CASTRSAQGNTGELFF	TGCGCCAGCACTAGGTCGGCCCAGGGAAACACCGGGGAGCTGTTTTTT
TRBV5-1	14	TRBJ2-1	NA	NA	CASYMGGTYNEQFF	TGCGCCAGTTATATGGGAGGAACCTACAATGAGCAGTTCTTC
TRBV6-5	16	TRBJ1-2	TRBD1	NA	CASSSRGTAWRGGYTF	TGTGCCAGCAGTTCTCGGGGGACAGCATGGAGAGGTGGCTACACCTTC
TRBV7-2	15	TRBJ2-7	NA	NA	CASSGTRGGAVEQYF	TGTGCCAGCAGCGGAACTAGGGGGGGGGCGGTCGAGCAGTACTTC
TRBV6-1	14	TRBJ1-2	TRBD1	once	CASRTGTGLGGYTF	TGTGCCAGCAGAACCGGGACAGGGTTAGGGGGCTACACCTTC
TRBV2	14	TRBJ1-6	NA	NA	CASSVNRDNSPLHF	TGTGCCAGCAGTGTGAACAGGGATAATTCACCCCTCCACTTT
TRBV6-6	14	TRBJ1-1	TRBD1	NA	CASTPGQLNTEAFF	TGTGCCAGCACCCCGGGACAGCTCAACACTGAAGCTTTCTTT
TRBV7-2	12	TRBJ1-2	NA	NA	CASSYQLYGYTF	TGTGCCAGCAGCTACCAACTCTATGGCTACACCTTC
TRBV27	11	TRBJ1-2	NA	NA	CASGYNSGYSF	TGTGCCAGCGGGTACAACTCGGGATATTCCTTC
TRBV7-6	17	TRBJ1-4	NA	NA	CASSLGPGKATNEKLFF	TGTGCCAGCAGCTTAGGTCCGGGAAAGGCAACTAATGAAAAACTGTTTTTT
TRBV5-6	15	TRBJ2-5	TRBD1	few	CASSHRQGPRETQYF	TGTGCCAGCAGCCATAGACAGGGCCCACGAGAGACCCAGTACTTC
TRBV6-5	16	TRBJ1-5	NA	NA	CASSYAWEGGKQPQHF	TGTGCCAGCAGTTACGCCTGGGAAGGAGGGAAACAGCCCCAGCATTTT
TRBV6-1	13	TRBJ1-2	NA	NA	CAGSESVIHGYTF	TGTGCCGGCAGCGAGTCGGTAATTCATGGCTACACCTTC
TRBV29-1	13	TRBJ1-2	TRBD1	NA	CSASTGQGYDYTF	TGCAGCGCCTCAACCGGACAGGGGTATGACTACACCTTC
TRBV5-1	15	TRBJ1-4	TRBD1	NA	CASSAGTGREEKLFF	TGCGCCAGCAGCGCGGGGACAGGGAGGGAAGAAAAACTGTTTTTT
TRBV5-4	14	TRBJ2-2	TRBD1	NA	CASSLDRSGGELFF	TGTGCCAGCAGCCTGGACAGGTCGGGCGGGGAGCTGTTTTTT
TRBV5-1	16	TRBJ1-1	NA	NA	CASSLGGSILNTEAFF	TGCGCCAGCAGCTTGGGAGGTTCTATATTGAACACTGAAGCTTTCTTT
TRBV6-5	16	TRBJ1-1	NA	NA	CASSYSKAVADTEAFF	TGTGCCAGCAGTTACTCGAAGGCAGTGGCGGACACTGAAGCTTTCTTT
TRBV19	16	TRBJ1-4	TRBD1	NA	CASSIAHQGASTKLFF	TGTGCCAGTAGTATCGCCCATCAGGGGGCTTCGACAAAACTGTTTTTT
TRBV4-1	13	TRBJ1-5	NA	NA	CASSQALNQPQHF	TGCGCCAGCAGCCAAGCCTTAAATCAGCCCCAGCATTTT
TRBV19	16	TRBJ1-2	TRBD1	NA	CASSILPGQGADGYTF	TGTGCCAGTAGTATCCTCCCGGGACAGGGGGCGGATGGCTACACCTTC
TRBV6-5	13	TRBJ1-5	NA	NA	CASSPTGPQPQHF	TGTGCCAGCAGTCCCACAGGGCCCCAGCCCCAGCATTTT
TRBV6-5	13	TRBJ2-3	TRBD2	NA	CASSPSGTDTQYF	TGTGCCAGCAGCCCTAGCGGGACAGATACGCAGTATTTT
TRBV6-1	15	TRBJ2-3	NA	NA	CASRDTGFSTDTQYF	TGTGCCAGCAGGGATACAGGGTTTAGCACAGATACGCAGTATTTT
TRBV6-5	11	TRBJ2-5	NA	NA	CASSQGMTQYF	TGTGCCAGCAGTCAGGGGATGACCCAGTACTTC
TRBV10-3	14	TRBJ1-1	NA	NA	CAISDGRSNTEAFF	TGTGCCATCAGTGATGGCAGGTCGAACACTGAAGCTTTCTTT
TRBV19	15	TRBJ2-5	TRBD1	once	CASQPGQGAGETQYF	TGTGCCAGTCAACCCGGACAGGGGGCCGGTGAGACCCAGTACTTC
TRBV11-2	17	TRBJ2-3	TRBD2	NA	CASSDRLGGKGTDTQYF	TGTGCCAGCAGCGACCGGTTGGGGGGGAAGGGGACAGATACGCAGTATTTT
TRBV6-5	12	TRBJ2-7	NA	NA	CASRWSSYEQYF	TGTGCCAGCCGTTGGAGCTCCTACGAGCAGTACTTC
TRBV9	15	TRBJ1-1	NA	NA	CASSVVGGMNTEAFF	TGTGCCAGCAGCGTAGTTGGAGGGATGAACACTGAAGCTTTCTTT
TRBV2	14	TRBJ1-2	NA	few	CASSVAGPWGGYTF	TGTGCCAGCAGTGTGGCGGGACCATGGGGCGGCTACACCTTC
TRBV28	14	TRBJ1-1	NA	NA	CASGSRVMNTEAFF	TGTGCCAGCGGGTCGAGGGTGATGAACACTGAAGCTTTCTTT
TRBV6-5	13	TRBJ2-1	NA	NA	CASTQEVQGEQFF	TGTGCCAGCACCCAAGAGGTGCAGGGGGAGCAGTTCTTC
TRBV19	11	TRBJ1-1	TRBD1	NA	CASNRGGIAFF	TGTGCCAGTAACAGGGGAGGTATAGCTTTCTTT
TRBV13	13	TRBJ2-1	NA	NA	CASSPGLKDEQFF	TGTGCCAGCAGCCCCGGACTCAAGGATGAGCAGTTCTTC
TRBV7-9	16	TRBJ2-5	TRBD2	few	CASSLGLAGAQETQYF	TGTGCCAGCAGCTTAGGACTAGCGGGGGCCCAAGAGACCCAGTACTTC
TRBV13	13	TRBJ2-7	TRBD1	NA	CASSWGQVYEQYF	TGTGCCAGCAGCTGGGGACAGGTCTACGAGCAGTACTTC
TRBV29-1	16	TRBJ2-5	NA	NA	CSVEERRGGEEGTQYF	TGCAGCGTTGAGGAGCGGCGCGGTGGGGAAGAGGGCACCCAGTACTTC
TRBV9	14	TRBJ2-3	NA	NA	CASSVSPRGETQYF	TGTGCCAGCAGCGTCTCCCCCAGGGGGGAAACGCAGTATTTT